Listed here are 27 T cell receptor beta chains from one sample, sequenced in a study of cytomegalovirus exposure and HLA in healthy donors (dated by TCRdb to the late 2010s). Receptor libraries were prepared by the immunoSEQ multiplex PCR assay. For the multiplex PCR, a mixture combining 60 forward primers for TCR Vbeta segments and 13 reverse primers for TCR Jbeta segments was used. Held by TCRdb, this immuneACCESS table contains in-frame sequences only and omits some clones. Under half of the omission traces to an unresolved V gene where checked; the cause of the rest is unknown. Across this sample there are some 120,000 clones, with approximately 80% seen only once. About 1.7% of the sample belongs to the ten largest clones. Specimen: PBMCs. These receptors originate from a man between 18 and 35 years old in good health and CMV-seronegative.

V is TRBV7-2 and J is TRBJ2-7, with a tentative D call TRBD1 (6 bases). The CDR3 spans 13 residues. V was clipped by 5 bases and J by 12 bases, with 20 bases between them. Germline V gene lookup returns CDR1 SGHTA and CDR2 FQGNSA. The CDR3 here is CASSPAGNREPYF. The CDR3 DNA reads TGTGCCAGCAGCCCCGCCGGAAACAGGGAACCGTACTTC.

V is TRBV25-1 and J is TRBJ1-6; TRBD1 aligns across 10 bases. The junction had 4 bases not matched to a gene; V was cut back by 7 bases and J by 4 bases. This CDR3 comprises 15 residues. Germline CDR1 is MGHDK and CDR2 is SYGVNS. CDR3 sequence (DNA): TGTGCCAGCATGGGACAGGGGACATATAATTCACCCCTCCACTTT. Encoded protein: CASMGQGTYNSPLHF.

The chain combines TRBV6-1 with TRBJ2-7; TRBD1 might be the D (5 bases). The ends were cut back, 5 bases at V and 3 bases at J, with 8 bases in the middle. Germline V gene sequence: CDR1 MNHNS, CDR2 SASEGT. The CDR3 is made up of 12 amino acids. DNA for the CDR3: TGTGCCAGCAGTCCAACAGGCTACGAGCAGTACTTC. This codes for CASSPTGYEQYF.

Only one count was recorded for this clone. V and J are TRBV6-5 and TRBJ2-7; D is ambiguous. From germline, CDR1 is MNHEY and CDR2 SVGAGI. V shed 6 bases and J shed 7 bases, with 10 bases lying between them. This CDR3 comprises 11 residues. CDR3 in DNA: TGTGCCAGCAGCTCCCTACGGGAGCAGTACTTC. This sequence encodes CASSSLREQYF.

The rearrangement joins TRBV6-1 to TRBJ2-2; 11 positions match TRBD2. CDR1 and CDR2 from the germline V gene are MNHNS and SASEGT. The CDR3 spans 14 residues. V shed 7 bases and J 3 bases; nucleotides not matched to a gene: 1. The CDR3 spells CASKTSGDTGELFF. Here the CDR3 DNA reads TGTGCCAGCAAGACTAGCGGGGACACCGGGGAGCTGTTTTTT.

The table lists this clone with a count of one. The chain recombines TRBV7-2 with TRBJ1-1; 8 bases agree with TRBD1. CDR1 is SGHTA and CDR2 is FQGNSA in the germline V gene. V lost 5 bases, J lost 0 bases, and 5 bases stayed unmatched. CDR3 size: 15 residues. This CDR3 is CASSPPTGVNTEAFF. Written as DNA, the CDR3 is TGTGCCAGCAGCCCACCGACAGGGGTGAACACTGAAGCTTTCTTT.

A remark on this clone: This sample includes further DNA sequences coding for the same CDR3. The V and J genes are TRBV6-4 and TRBJ1-2, with a possible D match to TRBD1 (5 bases). Trimming pared 6 bases from V and 3 bases from J, leaving 14 bases between. The V gene's germline CDR1 is MRHNA and CDR2 SNTAGT. The CDR3 is made up of 14 amino acids. The CDR3 region is CASSPRTGDYGYTF. The CDR3 DNA follows: TGTGCCAGCAGCCCGAGAACAGGAGACTATGGCTACACCTTC.

This clone was seen more than once but under ten times. J is TRBJ2-7 and V is TRBV11-2, with 10 bases that match TRBD2. The V gene's germline CDR1 is SGHAT and CDR2 FQNNGV. CDR3 length: 15 amino acids. V lost 5 bases to trimming and J lost 2 bases; unmatched junction nucleotides: 6. The CDR3 region is CASSLRTSGTYEQYF. The CDR3 nucleotides are TGTGCCAGCAGCCTTCGGACTAGCGGAACCTACGAGCAGTACTTC.

This clone was detected a few times. The rearrangement uses TRBV2 and TRBJ1-1; D ambiguous. V dropped 4 bases and J dropped 0 bases, with 12 bases sitting between them. The CDR3 contains 15 residues. Germline CDR1 SNHLY, CDR2 FYNNEI. CDR3 DNA sequence: TGTGCCAGCAGTGTTCGAGCAGCGATGAACACTGAAGCTTTCTTT. The encoded protein is CASSVRAAMNTEAFF.

V is TRBV4-1 and J is TRBJ2-5, with D hard to call. The CDR3 totals 13 residues. Trimming stripped 1 base from V and 5 bases from J, with 8 bases between. Germline CDR1 MGHRA, CDR2 YSYEKL. CDR3 sequence: CASSQGRMETQYF. CDR3 sequence (DNA): TGCGCCAGCAGCCAAGGCAGAATGGAGACCCAGTACTTC.

The chain combines TRBV7-3 with TRBJ2-7; 8 nucleotides agree with TRBD2. Trimming took 5 bases from V and 4 from J; bases not matched to a gene: 10. The CDR3 runs to 15 residues. Per germline, CDR1 SGHTA and CDR2 FQGTGA. The chain's CDR3 is CASSHTGGGLYEQYF. The CDR3 DNA is TGTGCCAGCAGCCATACCGGCGGGGGGTTATACGAGCAGTACTTC.

This chain connects TRBV4-1 to TRBJ2-3; 10 bases are a match to TRBD1. CDR3 length: 18 amino acids. Germline-derived CDR1 and CDR2 are MGHRA and YSYEKL. With V trimmed by 3 bases and J by 3 bases, 12 bases remained unmatched. CDR3 in DNA: TGCGCCAGCAGCCACCGAGGGACAGGGGACGTGGGGACAGATACGCAGTATTTT. Translated: CASSHRGTGDVGTDTQYF.

The genes are TRBV5-5 and TRBJ2-3, with 10 bases identical to TRBD1. J lost 4 bases, V lost 4 bases, and 12 bases had no gene match. The CDR3 length is 17 residues. In germline, CDR1 is SGHKS, CDR2 YYEKEE (reference sequence). CDR3 residues: CASSPPPDRGQSDTQYF. The CDR3 DNA reads as TGTGCCAGCAGCCCACCGCCAGACAGGGGGCAATCAGATACGCAGTATTTT.

The chain recombines TRBV4-1 with TRBJ1-1, with 7 positions matching TRBD1. V lost 3 bases, J lost 2 bases, and 9 bases stayed unmatched. The length of the CDR3 is 16 residues. Per germline, CDR1 MGHRA and CDR2 YSYEKL. DNA for the CDR3: TGCGCCAGCAGCCAGACGGTTAACAGGGGTAACACTGAAGCTTTCTTT. Amino acid sequence: CASSQTVNRGNTEAFF.

In its sample, this clone was seen a few times. This chain joins TRBV18 and TRBJ2-5, with TRBD2 identical over 10 bases. The J segment lost 2 bases and the V segment lost 5 bases, leaving 5 bases of the junction unmatched. Per germline, CDR1 KGHSH and CDR2 LQKENI. CDR3 length: 15 amino acids. The CDR3 DNA follows: TGTGCCAGCTCAGCAACTAGCGGGGATCAAGAGACCCAGTACTTC. Translated, it gives CASSATSGDQETQYF.

The gene calls are TRBV6-5 and TRBJ1-3; the D is unclear. The CDR3 covers 14 residues. Germline V lookup: CDR1 MNHEY, CDR2 SVGAGI. Between the trimmed V and J ends, which lost 7 bases and 3 bases, there was a span of 13 bases. This CDR3 reads CASKMTPVGNTIYF. The CDR3 DNA reads TGTGCCAGCAAAATGACACCTGTTGGAAACACCATATATTTT.

The chain links TRBV6-5 to TRBJ1-4; D not certain. Trimming shortened V by 6 bases and J by 0 bases, and 8 bases separated the two germline ends. CDR1 is MNHEY, CDR2 SVGAGI, per germline. This CDR3 contains 14 residues. The CDR3 is CASSLFATNEKLFF. CDR3 sequence (DNA): TGTGCCAGCAGCCTGTTTGCAACTAATGAAAAACTGTTTTTT.

This clone was found once. The chain carries TRBV9 and TRBJ2-5; 8 nucleotides agree with TRBD1. The CDR3 consists of 14 residues. CDR1 is SGDLS, CDR2 YYNGEE, per germline. The trim removed 4 bases at V and 2 bases at J, leaving 4 bases unmatched. DNA for the CDR3: TGTGCCAGCAGCTTAGGACAGGGACAAGAGACCCAGTACTTC. It yields the protein CASSLGQGQETQYF. The full variable domain, with the rest looked up from reference TRBV9 and TRBJ2-5, is DSGVTQTPKHLITATGQRVTLRCSPRSGDLSVYWYQQSLDQGLQFLIQYYNGEERAKGNILERFSAQQFPDLHSELNLSSLELGDSALYFCASSLGQGQETQYFGPGTRLLVL.

The CDR3 loop is CASSASGGLSYNEQFF. CDR3 nucleotide sequence: TGTGCCAGCAGTGCTAGCGGGGGGCTTTCCTACAATGAGCAGTTCTTC. The rearrangement joins TRBV9 to TRBJ2-1; 11 nucleotides agree with TRBD2. Trimming cost V 5 bases and J 1 base; bases outside gene matches: 5. The CDR3 runs 16 residues. The V gene's germline CDR1 is SGDLS and CDR2 YYNGEE.

The gene calls are TRBV4-1 and TRBJ1-1; tentative D call: TRBD1 (5 bases). V shed 4 bases and J shed 0 bases, with 12 bases lying between them. The germline V gene has CDR1 MGHRA and CDR2 YSYEKL. The CDR3 is 15 residues long. CDR3 DNA sequence: TGCGCCAGCAGCCCGGGACTGAGCATGAACACTGAAGCTTTCTTT. Its translation is CASSPGLSMNTEAFF.

The CDR3 loop is CASSLAWTTGNTIYF. The CDR3 bases are TGCGCCAGCAGCTTGGCGTGGACAACCGGAAACACCATATATTTT. The chain carries TRBV5-1 and TRBJ1-3; the D gene is possibly TRBD1 (5 bases). The CDR3 has 15 amino acids. The germline gives CDR1 SGHRS, CDR2 YFSETQ. V was shortened by 0 bases and J by 4 bases, with 11 bases between the two germline ends.

The rearrangement links TRBV5-8 to TRBJ1-1; D is unresolved. Per the germline V gene, CDR1 is SGHTS and CDR2 is YDEGEE. Trimming took 4 bases from V and 0 from J, leaving 10 bases between them. The CDR3 runs to 14 residues. CDR3 sequence: CASSPQLMNTEAFF. In DNA form, the CDR3 reads TGTGCCAGCAGCCCACAGCTTATGAACACTGAAGCTTTCTTT.

V and J are TRBV6-5 and TRBJ2-7, with 10 positions matching TRBD1. CDR3 length equals 14 residues. The V and J ends lost 5 bases and 6 bases, in that order; junction bases with no gene match: 7. Germline V gene sequence: CDR1 MNHEY, CDR2 SVGAGI. CDR3 sequence: CASSTLDRGPEQYF. For the CDR3, the DNA is TGTGCCAGCAGTACTCTAGACAGGGGGCCCGAGCAGTACTTC.

V usage is TRBV27 and J usage is TRBJ2-5; tentatively, D is TRBD1 (6 bases). The CDR3 is 16 residues long. The V gene's germline CDR1 is MNHEY and CDR2 SMNVEV (reference sequence). Trimming cost V 6 bases and J 5 bases, with 22 bases left between them. As DNA, the CDR3 is TGTGCCAGCAGGATGGGCAGGGGCCCTGCTCGGGAGACCCAGTACTTC. Encoded protein: CASRMGRGPARETQYF.

V usage is TRBV7-2 and J usage is TRBJ1-2, with 7 bases matching TRBD1. The V gene end was trimmed by 5 bases and the J gene end by 6 bases; junction bases not matched to a gene: 6. Looked up from germline, CDR1 is SGHTA and CDR2 is FQGNSA. This CDR3 has 13 residues. CDR3 sequence (DNA): TGTGCCAGCAGCCAGACAGGGTGGGATGGCTACACCTTC. Protein product: CASSQTGWDGYTF.

The chain is built from TRBV7-9 and TRBJ2-5; unclear D gene. CDR1 is SEHNR, CDR2 FQNEAQ, per germline (reference sequence). This CDR3 comprises 15 residues. Trimming cost V 2 bases and J 4 bases, with 14 bases left between them. The CDR3 protein is CASSLPRRLGETQYF. As DNA, the CDR3 is TGTGCCAGCAGCTTACCAAGGCGGCTCGGAGAGACCCAGTACTTC.

The chain joins TRBV15 to TRBJ2-2; TRBD1 is a possible D gene (6 bases). The germline CDR1 and CDR2 sequences are LNHNV and YYDKDF (reference sequence). The CDR3 runs 16 residues. V was shortened by 2 bases and J by 6 bases, with 16 bases between the two germline ends. The CDR3 DNA sequence: TGTGCCACCAGCAGACCAGGGGCAGGGGTGGCCGGGGAGCTGTTTTTT. It specifies CATSRPGAGVAGELFF.